This TCR beta chain was retrieved from a study of blood T cell repertoires in COVID-19. Method: immunoSEQ multiplex PCR; TCRdb's copy keeps in-frame clones and lacks some. The sample records approximately 150,000 clones, roughly four fifths being singletons. CDR3 length equals 15 residues. V was shortened by 2 bases and J by 2 bases, with 12 bases between the two germline ends. Germline V gives CDR1 LNHDA, CDR2 SQIVND (reference sequence). The material sequenced was peripheral blood. This TCR was recovered from a woman older than 75 with acute or convalescent COVID-19. V gene TRBV19 combines with J gene TRBJ1-1, with D possibly being TRBD1 (5 bases). This chain's CDR3 is CASSIRYRPNTEAFF. The CDR3 region has the DNA TGTGCCAGTAGTATAAGGTACAGGCCAAACACTGAAGCTTTCTTT.